The clone carrying this T cell receptor beta chain has just one count. These data belong to a study of CD8 T cells in Susac syndrome. With V trimmed by 8 bases and J by 4 bases, 11 bases remained unmatched. The CDR3 has 15 amino acids. In germline, CDR1 is MNHEY, CDR2 SVGEGT. Sequencing of TCR beta, carried out with a high-throughput approach, was applied to CD8+ and CD4+ T cells from the blood. Negative isolation was used for CD8+ and CD4+ T cells, and FACS enrichment was applied to TEMRA cells. With random hexamers, 0.5 to 1 ug RNA was reverse transcribed. Multiplex PCR with immunoSEQ amplified the TCR beta CDR3 across 54 Vbeta and 13 Jbeta. TCRdb independently ran MiXCR on the immunoSEQ multiplex PCR reads; one entry per CDR3 protein. The data hold 210,000 or so distinct CDR3 sequences, with about 95% observed a single time.

This chain connects TRBV6-2 or TRBV6-3 to TRBJ1-2, with 9 bases fitting TRBD1. This receptor was taken from a human donor with Susac syndrome. Sequenced material: CD4+ T cells from PBMCs. The CDR3, as DNA: TGTGCCAGCCACCAACCGGGACAGGGAACCTATGGCTACACCTTC. This codes for CASHQPGQGTYGYTF.